These T cell receptor beta chains were read from a single sample in a study of neurological immune-mediated disorders. TCRdb called the 5' RACE reads again in MiXCR, with one record for every CDR3 protein. The top ten clones hold 1.6% of a sample with tens of thousands of distinct CDR3 sequences, about 9.1% of them seen once. Sequenced: PBMCs. The receptor set was obtained from a woman aged 40 to 50 in good health. Each CDR3 is given with its conserved first and last residue. D genes are given only for firm matches. Only part of the rows carry a size: once, few, many, or a class if the clone is expanded.

j_call v_call d_call clone_size cdr3_aa cdr3_nt
TRBJ1-5 TRBV6-5 . many CASSYSRTGRPQHF TGTGCCAGCAGTTACTCGAGAACCGGTCGGCCCCAGCATTTT
TRBJ1-1 TRBV7-8 . many CASSLDRATEAFF TGTGCCAGCAGCTTAGACCGGGCCACTGAAGCTTTCTTT
TRBJ1-2 TRBV12-3/TRBV12-4 TRBD1 . CASSRDRVNYGYTF TGTGCCAGCAGTCGGGACAGGGTTAACTATGGCTACACCTTC
TRBJ1-2 TRBV25-1 . many CASSEGRRSYGYTF TGTGCCAGCAGTGAAGGACGGCGGAGCTATGGCTACACCTTC
TRBJ2-3 TRBV20-1 TRBD2 many CSVLPIAGETDTQYF TGCAGTGTTCTACCCATAGCGGGAGAAACAGATACGCAGTATTTT
TRBJ1-5 TRBV12-3/TRBV12-4 TRBD1 many CASSFQGAQPQHF TGTGCCAGCAGTTTCCAGGGGGCACAGCCCCAGCATTTT
TRBJ2-1 TRBV4-3 . many CASSQEIRAQGLNEQFF TGCGCCAGCAGCCAAGAGATCCGGGCACAGGGTTTGAATGAGCAGTTCTTC
TRBJ2-1 TRBV7-2 . many CASSWWGGDSSMEQFF TGTGCCAGCAGCTGGTGGGGCGGAGACTCCTCTATGGAGCAGTTCTTC
TRBJ2-2 TRBV6-5 . many CASSYPTRGGTGELFF TGTGCCAGCAGTTACCCAACTAGGGGTGGGACCGGGGAGCTGTTTTTT
TRBJ2-3 TRBV20-1 . many CSARVGGPTDTQYF TGCAGTGCTAGAGTGGGGGGGCCTACAGATACGCAGTATTTT
TRBJ1-5 TRBV5-6 . many CASSLGRGFQPQHF TGTGCCAGCAGCCTAGGCAGGGGTTTTCAGCCCCAGCATTTT
TRBJ1-1 TRBV24-1 . many CATSDSTREAFF TGTGCCACCAGTGATTCGACCCGGGAAGCTTTCTTT
TRBJ2-1 TRBV9 . many CASSVMRGSYNEQFF TGTGCCAGCAGCGTAATGCGGGGCTCCTACAATGAGCAGTTCTTC
TRBJ1-1 TRBV6-5 . many CASQGRYTEAFF TGTGCCAGCCAGGGTCGGTACACTGAAGCTTTCTTT
TRBJ2-5 TRBV6-5 TRBD1 medium-sized CASSPKGTGNTQYF TGTGCCAGCAGTCCTAAGGGGACAGGCAATACCCAGTACTTC
TRBJ1-2 TRBV7-2 . many CASLPRGMPGSGYTF TGTGCTTCCCTTCCGCGGGGAATGCCGGGAAGTGGCTACACCTTC
TRBJ2-5 TRBV5-1 TRBD1 many CASSLTGGKETQYF TGCGCCAGCAGCCTAACAGGGGGAAAAGAGACCCAGTACTTC